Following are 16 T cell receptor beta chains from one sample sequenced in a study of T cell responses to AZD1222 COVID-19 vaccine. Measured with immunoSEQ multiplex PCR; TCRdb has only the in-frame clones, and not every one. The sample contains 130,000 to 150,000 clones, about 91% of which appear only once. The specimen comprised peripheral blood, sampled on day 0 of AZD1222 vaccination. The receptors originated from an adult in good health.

CDR3 amino acids: CASSPLLDTQYF. The CDR3 nucleotides read TGTGCCAGCAGTCCCCTCTTGGATACGCAGTATTTT. J is TRBJ2-3 and V is TRBV28; D ambiguous. The germline V gene has CDR1 MDHEN and CDR2 SYDVKM. The CDR3 is 12 amino acids. Trimming stripped 5 bases from V and 6 bases from J, with 9 bases between.

The DNA for the CDR3 is TGCGCCAGCAGCCCTGACGTTAGCGGGAATCGGTTCTTC. This encodes CASSPDVSGNRFF. The chain recombines TRBV5-1 with TRBJ2-1; the match to TRBD2 covers 8 bases. From germline, CDR1 is SGHRS and CDR2 YFSETQ. Trimming at V came to 4 bases and at J to 15 bases, leaving 12 bases not matched to a gene. CDR3 length: 13 residues.

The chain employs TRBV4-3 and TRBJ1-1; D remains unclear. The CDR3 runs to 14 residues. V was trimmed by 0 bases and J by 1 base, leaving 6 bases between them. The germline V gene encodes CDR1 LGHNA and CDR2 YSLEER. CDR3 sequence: CASSQEPGNTEAFF. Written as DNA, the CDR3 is TGCGCCAGCAGCCAAGAGCCAGGGAACACTGAAGCTTTCTTT.

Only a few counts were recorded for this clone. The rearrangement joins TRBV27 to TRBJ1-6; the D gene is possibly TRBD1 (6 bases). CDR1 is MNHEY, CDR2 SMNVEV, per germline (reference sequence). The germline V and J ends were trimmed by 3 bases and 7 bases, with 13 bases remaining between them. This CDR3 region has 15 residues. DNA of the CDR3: TGTGCCAGCAGTTTGGCGGGGGGCACGAATTCACCCCTCCACTTT. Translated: CASSLAGGTNSPLHF.

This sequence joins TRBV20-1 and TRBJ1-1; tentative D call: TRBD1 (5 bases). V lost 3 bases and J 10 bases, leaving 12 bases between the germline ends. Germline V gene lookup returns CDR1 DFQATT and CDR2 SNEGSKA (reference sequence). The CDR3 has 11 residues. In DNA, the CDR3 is TGCAGTGCTAGCGGGGGGAAGAGAGCTTTCTTT. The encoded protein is CSASGGKRAFF.

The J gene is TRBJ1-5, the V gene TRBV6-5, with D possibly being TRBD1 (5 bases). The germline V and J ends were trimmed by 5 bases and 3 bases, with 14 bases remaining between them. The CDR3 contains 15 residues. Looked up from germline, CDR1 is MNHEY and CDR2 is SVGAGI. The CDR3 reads CASSKGPLPNQPQHF. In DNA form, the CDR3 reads TGTGCCAGCAGTAAGGGGCCCCTTCCCAATCAGCCCCAGCATTTT.

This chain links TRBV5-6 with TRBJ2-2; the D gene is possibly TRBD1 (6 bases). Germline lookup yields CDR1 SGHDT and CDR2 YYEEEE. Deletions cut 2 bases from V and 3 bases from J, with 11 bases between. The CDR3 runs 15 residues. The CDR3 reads CASSFGPGDTGELFF. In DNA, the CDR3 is TGTGCCAGCAGCTTCGGACCAGGGGACACCGGGGAGCTGTTTTTT.

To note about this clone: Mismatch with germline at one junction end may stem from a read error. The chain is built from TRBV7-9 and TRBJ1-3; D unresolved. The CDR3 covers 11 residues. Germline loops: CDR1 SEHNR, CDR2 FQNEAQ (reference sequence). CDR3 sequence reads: CASNSAWGENF. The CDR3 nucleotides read TGTGCCAGCAACTCCGCCTGGGGTGAGAATTTT.

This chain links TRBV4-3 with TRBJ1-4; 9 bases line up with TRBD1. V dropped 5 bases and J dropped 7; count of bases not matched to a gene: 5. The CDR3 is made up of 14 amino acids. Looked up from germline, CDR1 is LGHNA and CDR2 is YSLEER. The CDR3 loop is CASSKGQGTEKLFF. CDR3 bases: TGCGCCAGCAGCAAGGGACAGGGAACTGAAAAACTGTTTTTT.

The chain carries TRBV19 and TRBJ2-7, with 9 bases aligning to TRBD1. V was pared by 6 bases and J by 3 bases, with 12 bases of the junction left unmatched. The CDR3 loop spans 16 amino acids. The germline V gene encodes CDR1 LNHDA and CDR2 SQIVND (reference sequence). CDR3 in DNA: TGTGCCAGTAGGGGGCCATCCGGGACAGGGTTCTACGAGCAGTACTTC. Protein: CASRGPSGTGFYEQYF.

The CDR3 region has the DNA TGCAGCGTTGTACCCTCGAACACTGAAGCTTTCTTT. It specifies CSVVPSNTEAFF. V gene TRBV29-1 combines with J gene TRBJ1-1, with D hard to call. Trimming pared 4 bases from V and 1 base from J, leaving 7 bases between. The CDR3 has 12 amino acids. Germline V gene data show CDR1 as SQVTM and CDR2 as ANQGSEA. The variable domain in full, with the rest retrieved from reference TRBV29-1 and TRBJ1-1, is SAVISQKPSRDICQRGTSLTIQCQVDSQVTMMFWYRQQPGQSLTLIATANQGSEATYESGFVIDKFPISRPNLTFSTLTVSNMSPEDSSIYLCSVVPSNTEAFFGQGTRLTVV.

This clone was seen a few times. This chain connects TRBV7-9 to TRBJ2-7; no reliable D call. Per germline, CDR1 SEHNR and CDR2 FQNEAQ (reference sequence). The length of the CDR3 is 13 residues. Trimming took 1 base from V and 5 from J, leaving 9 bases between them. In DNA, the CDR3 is TGTGCCAGCAGCTTAGAAGCGCCTGACGAGCAGTACTTC. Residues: CASSLEAPDEQYF.

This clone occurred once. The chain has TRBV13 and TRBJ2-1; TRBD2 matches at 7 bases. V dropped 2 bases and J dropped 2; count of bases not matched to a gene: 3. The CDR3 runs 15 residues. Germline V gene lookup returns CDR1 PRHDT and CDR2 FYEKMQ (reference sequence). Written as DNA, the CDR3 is TGTGCCAGCAGCTTACTGGGACTAACCTACAATGAGCAGTTCTTC. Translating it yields CASSLLGLTYNEQFF.

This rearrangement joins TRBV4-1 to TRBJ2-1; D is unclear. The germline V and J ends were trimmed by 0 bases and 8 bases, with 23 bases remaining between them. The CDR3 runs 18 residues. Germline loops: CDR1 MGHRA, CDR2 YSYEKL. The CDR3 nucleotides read TGCGCCAGCAGCCAAGATGGCTTGGCGGCTAGTGCCGTCGATGAGCAGTTCTTC. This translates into CASSQDGLAASAVDEQFF.

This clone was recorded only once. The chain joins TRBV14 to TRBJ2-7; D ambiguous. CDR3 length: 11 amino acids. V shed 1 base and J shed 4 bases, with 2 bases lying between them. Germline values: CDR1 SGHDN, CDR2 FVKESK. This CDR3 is CASSQVYEQYF. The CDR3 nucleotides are TGTGCCAGCAGCCAAGTTTACGAGCAGTACTTC.

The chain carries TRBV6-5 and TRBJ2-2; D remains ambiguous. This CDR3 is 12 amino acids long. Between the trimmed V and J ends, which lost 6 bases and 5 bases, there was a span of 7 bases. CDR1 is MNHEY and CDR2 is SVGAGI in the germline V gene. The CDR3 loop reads CASSDNTGELFF. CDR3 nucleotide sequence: TGTGCCAGCAGCGATAATACCGGGGAGCTGTTTTTT.